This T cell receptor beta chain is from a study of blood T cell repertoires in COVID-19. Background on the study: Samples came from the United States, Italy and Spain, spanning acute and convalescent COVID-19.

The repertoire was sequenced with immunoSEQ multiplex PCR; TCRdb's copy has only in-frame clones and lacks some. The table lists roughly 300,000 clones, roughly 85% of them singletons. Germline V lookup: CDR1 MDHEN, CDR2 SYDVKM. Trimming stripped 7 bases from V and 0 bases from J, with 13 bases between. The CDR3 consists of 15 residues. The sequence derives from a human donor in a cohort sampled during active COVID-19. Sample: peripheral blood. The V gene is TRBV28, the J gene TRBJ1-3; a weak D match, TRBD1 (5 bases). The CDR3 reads CASNWGGSSGNTIYF. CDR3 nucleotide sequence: TGTGCCAGCAACTGGGGCGGTTCCTCTGGAAACACCATATATTTT. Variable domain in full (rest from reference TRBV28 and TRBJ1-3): DVKVTQSSRYLVKRTGEKVFLECVQDMDHENMFWYRQDPGLGLRLIYFSYDVKMKEKGDIPEGYSVSREKKERFSLILESASTNQTSMYLCASNWGGSSGNTIYFGEGSWLTVV.